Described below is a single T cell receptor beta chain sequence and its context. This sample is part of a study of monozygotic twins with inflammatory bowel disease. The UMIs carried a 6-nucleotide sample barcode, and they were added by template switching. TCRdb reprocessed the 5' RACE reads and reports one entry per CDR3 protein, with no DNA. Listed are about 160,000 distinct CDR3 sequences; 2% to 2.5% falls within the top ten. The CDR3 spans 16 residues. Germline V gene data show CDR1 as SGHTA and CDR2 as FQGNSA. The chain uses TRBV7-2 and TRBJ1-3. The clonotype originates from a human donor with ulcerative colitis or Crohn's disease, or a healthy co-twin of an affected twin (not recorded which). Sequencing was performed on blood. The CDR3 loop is CASSLATQISGNTIYF.